The subject of this entry is one TCR beta chain. Antigen: not known. This entry comes from a study of relationships among human T cell subsets. Study-level results: Regulatory and Th2 subsets had few clones over 100 reads, unlike CD8+ cytotoxic cells. Substantial CDR3 sharing among Th1, Th2 and regulatory cells suggested stochastic fate choice.

Semiquantitative ARM-PCR amplified T cell receptor alpha and beta CDR3 regions from mRNA. In ARM-PCR, communal superprimers followed tagged nested gene-specific primers for exponential amplification. Before the second round, exonuclease removed the nested primers. TCRdb passed the multiplex PCR reads through MiXCR, listing each CDR3 protein once. The sample records 10,000 to 15,000 distinct CDR3 sequences, roughly 62% being singletons. Bead selections for CD25, CD56 and CD294 left a flow-through collected as Th1 cells. From germline, CDR1 is SGHRS and CDR2 YFSETQ. V was clipped by 0 bases and J by 8 bases; unmatched bases: 3. This CDR3 is 14 amino acids long.

This sequence was found in a man between 40 and 49 years old in good health. The rearrangement links TRBV5-1 to TRBJ2-1; TRBD2 matches at 9 bases. The material sequenced was CD4+ Th1 cells sorted from blood. CDR3 region: CASSLGRLADEQFF. The DNA of the CDR3 is TGCGCCAGCAGCTTGGGCAGACTAGCGGATGAGCAGTTCTTC.